These T cell receptor beta chains were read from a single sample in a study of T-cell reconstitution after alpha-beta-depleted transplantation in children. MiXCR, applied by TCRdb to the PCR reads, yields one record per CDR3 protein. The table lists hundreds of thousands of distinct CDR3 sequences, about an eighth of them singletons. Specimen: PBMCs, collected before TCRalphabeta/CD19-depleted stem cell transplant. The receptors shown here come from a girl aged 2-15 years with congenital amegakaryocytic thrombocytopenia, due to receive a stem cell transplant. The CDR3 runs from the conserved cysteine through the conserved F or W. Fields, in order: CDR3 DNA, CDR3 protein, clone size, V gene, D gene, J gene. The D gene is left open where the match is weak. Rows give clone size only sometimes, using once, few, many, or a class for an expanded clone.

TGTGCCAGCAGCTCCCTAGCGGGACCCCAGGTTAACAATGAGCAGTTCTTC	CASSSLAGPQVNNEQFF	few	TRBV7-6	TRBD2	TRBJ2-1
TGTGCCAGCAGTGAAATGGTTATTGATAACACTGAAGCTTTCTTT	CASSEMVIDNTEAFF	-	TRBV6-1	-	TRBJ1-1
TGCGCCAGCAGCTTGAGGGCATTGGAGACCCAGTACTTC	CASSLRALETQYF	many	TRBV5-1	-	TRBJ2-5
TGCAGTGCTGGACCAGCCGACAGGGATTCGGGCTACGAGCAGTACTTC	CSAGPADRDSGYEQYF	many	TRBV20-1	TRBD1	TRBJ2-7
TGTGCCACCAGCAGAGATTTGGCAGAGCACCCCTACGAGCAGTACTTC	CATSRDLAEHPYEQYF	-	TRBV15	-	TRBJ2-7
TGTGCCAGCAGCTTACTACCCGGGACTAGCGGGCAGCCTGTCCGCACAGATACGCAGTATTTT	CASSLLPGTSGQPVRTDTQYF	-	TRBV7-6	TRBD2	TRBJ2-3
TGTGCCATCAGTGACGTTATGGAAAACAATGAGCAGTTCTTC	CAISDVMENNEQFF	-	TRBV10-3	-	TRBJ2-1
TGCAGCGCCATGACAGGGGGCTACGAGCAGTACTTC	CSAMTGGYEQYF	few	TRBV29-1	TRBD1	TRBJ2-7
TGCGCCAGTTACTGGGGCAGCCAAGAGACCCAGTACTTC	CASYWGSQETQYF	once	TRBV5-1	-	TRBJ2-5
TGCGCCAGCAGCCAAGATGCAGTTAACAATGAGCAGTTCTTC	CASSQDAVNNEQFF	many	TRBV4-1	-	TRBJ2-1
TGTGCCAGCAGTGATCCTCCACCCCACACCGGGGAGCTGTTTTTT	CASSDPPPHTGELFF	many	TRBV12-3/TRBV12-4	-	TRBJ2-2
TGTGCCAGCAGCTTATTCAGCCTTGCTCCAGATACGCAGTATTTT	CASSLFSLAPDTQYF	many	TRBV7-6	-	TRBJ2-3
TGCGCCAGCAGCCTGATGACAGGGGGGGACACTGAAGCTTTCTTT	CASSLMTGGDTEAFF	many	TRBV5-1	TRBD1	TRBJ1-1
TGTGCCAGCAGCTTACAACTAGCGGGAGATGCGCAGTACTTC	CASSLQLAGDAQYF	-	TRBV7-3	TRBD2	TRBJ2-7
TGTGCCAGCAGTTTGAGTGGGAGATCCTACGAGCAGTACTTC	CASSLSGRSYEQYF	many	TRBV12-3/TRBV12-4	-	TRBJ2-7
TGCAGTCCGTTAGCGGGATTAAAGGGTGAGCAGTTCTTC	CSPLAGLKGEQFF	many	TRBV20-1	TRBD2	TRBJ2-1
TGCAGCGCAAGAGGGGGCGGGAGTAGTGACGGGGAGCTGTTTTTT	CSARGGGSSDGELFF	few	TRBV20-1	-	TRBJ2-2
TGCAGTGCTAGAGATCGTTTTGGAAGCGGGGGTAACTATGGCTACACCTTC	CSARDRFGSGGNYGYTF	many	TRBV20-1	-	TRBJ1-2
TGTGCCAGCAGCCCGGAGGATGCGGGGACTTCCTACGAGCAGTACTTC	CASSPEDAGTSYEQYF	few	TRBV7-9	-	TRBJ2-7